This T cell receptor beta chain is from a study of identical twins' blood T cells. General study points: Abundant TCRbeta CDR3s overlapped more between twins than with unrelated donors.

Six healthy women, forming three identical twin pairs, donated samples. This clonotype was found many times. The antigen is undetermined. The CDR3 is 16 residues long. V was cut by 2 bases and J by 5 bases, with 19 bases left in between. Looked up from germline, CDR1 is SEHNR and CDR2 is FQNEAQ (reference sequence). A previously described protocol, modified, built RNA-based TCR cDNA libraries. Sample barcodes were added at both library ends during cDNA synthesis. TCRdb called the 5' RACE reads again in MiXCR, with one record for every CDR3 protein. The sample carries hundreds of thousands of distinct CDR3 sequences, 28% recorded once.

The sample taken for sequencing was PBMCs. The sequence was collected from a woman aged 18-55 years in good health. The chain uses TRBV7-9 and TRBJ2-7, with D uncertain. The CDR3 nucleotides read TGTGCCAGCAGCTTAAGCCTTGGCAGGTCGGCGCACGAGCAGTACTTC. The encoded protein is CASSLSLGRSAHEQYF.